This T cell receptor (beta chain) was recorded in a study of blood T cell repertoires in COVID-19 (dated by TCRdb to 2018 to 2021). Broadly, across the study: The collaborator samples originated in the United States, Italy and Spain and spanned the acute and convalescent phases of COVID-19. Samples came from the ongoing ImmuneRACE study (first 160 participants) plus 1,254 subjects from 6 global collaborators. Sample metadata almost always included a de-identified subject ID, COVID-19 status, age in years and sex. Subjects who had been exposed to COVID-19, were actively infected with it, or had recovered from it provided the deeply sampled blood TCRbeta repertoires that made up the dataset. A freely available public database, intended as a resource for researchers studying the immune response to SARS-CoV-2, is where the repertoires were released. Where HLA class I and class II types were available, the types were taken from metadata supplied by the sample provider, not from assay-based typing. The prospective study material was composed of cDNA or gDNA derived from T cells, B-cell-depleted T cells, or PBMCs.

Of note for this clone: It lacks a known antigen. No much larger clonotype is one base removed from it; base qualities were not supplied.

A second Seattle source provided samples from volunteer blood donors who had recovered from COVID-19. Collaborating institutions collected whole blood in K2EDTA tubes following their own protocols. For TCRbeta analysis, collaborators shipped samples in one of three forms: frozen whole blood, isolated PBMCs, or DNA extracted from either of those sample types. The immunoSEQ Assay, a bias-controlled multiplex PCR, was used to amplify TCRbeta CDR3 regions from genomic DNA. As for how the authors treated the data: Within the assay, amplification of reference gene primers was used to estimate how many nucleated cells each sample contained. To quantify the absolute abundance of each unique TCRbeta CDR3 rearrangement, sequence reads were collapsed and filtered. For each sample, productive Simpson clonality was calculated as the square root of Simpson's diversity index over productive rearrangements. Held by TCRdb, this immuneACCESS table contains in-frame sequences only and omits some clones. Under half of the omission traces to an unresolved V gene where checked; the cause of the rest is unknown. V and J calls and clone size are given by that table; D and trimming were obtained from the DNA. The sample table contains 150,000 to 200,000 clones; only one count was recorded for 85% to 90% of them. The ten top clones hold approximately 0.93% of the sample.

What the work shows at the level of the full study, not this receptor alone: The amount of clinical and demographic metadata varied by source and participant and was provided uncurated.

Relative to germline, V is 4 bases shorter and J is 6 bases shorter, with 16 bases between their ends. The CDR3 has 15 amino acids, counting the end cysteine and phenylalanine. Only the CDR3 part of the read is kept: 45 bases, read in frame from the first base. The germline V gene yields SNHLY for CDR1 and FYNNEI for CDR2. This clonotype was obtained from a woman between 18 and 30 years old who had recovered from COVID-19. The material sequenced was peripheral blood. The sequence joins TRBV2 to TRBJ1-5, with TRBD1 as a weak D call on 6 bases. CDR3 region: CASSGGRGVGQPQHF. In nucleotide form, the sequence is TGTGCCAGCAGTGGGGGCAGGGGCGTCGGTCAGCCCCAGCATTTT.